Listed below are T cell receptor beta chains from one sample, sequenced in a study of T-cell reconstitution after alpha-beta-depleted transplantation in children. MiXCR, applied by TCRdb to the PCR reads, yields one record per CDR3 protein. The table records some 460,000 distinct CDR3 sequences, about a sixth of them present only once. The sequenced sample was PBMCs, mostly from graft donor cells, obtained 360 days after TCRalphabeta/CD19-depleted stem cell transplant. The receptors were sampled from a boy in the first two years of life who had a stem cell transplant for Wiskott-Aldrich syndrome, so the T cells may come from the graft donor. Each CDR3 is given with its conserved first and last residue. The D gene is left open where the match is weak. The size entry is marked missing in some rows and otherwise reads once, few, many or a size class.

v_gene	j_gene	abundance	d_gene	CDR3aa	CDR3nt
TRBV11-2	TRBJ2-5	.	TRBD2	CASSLVGTIQETQYF	TGTGCCAGCAGCTTAGTTGGGACTATACAAGAGACCCAGTACTTC
TRBV7-6	TRBJ2-1	.	TRBD2	CASSLRLAGGPYEQFF	TGTGCCAGCAGCTTAAGGCTAGCGGGAGGGCCCTATGAGCAGTTCTTC
TRBV12-3/TRBV12-4	TRBJ1-4	few	TRBD1	CASRTHRGKTNEKLFF	TGTGCCAGCAGAACGCACAGGGGGAAGACTAATGAAAAACTGTTTTTT
TRBV2	TRBJ1-2	.	TRBD1	CASRVGQGYSSDYGYTF	TGTGCCAGCAGGGTCGGACAGGGATATTCCTCCGACTATGGCTACACCTTC
TRBV4-2	TRBJ1-3	many	.	CASSQDGSSGNTIYF	TGTGCCAGCAGCCAAGATGGCAGCTCTGGAAACACCATATATTTT
TRBV2	TRBJ2-5	few	TRBD2	CASSKTSGGKETQYF	TGTGCCAGCAGTAAGACTAGCGGGGGGAAGGAGACCCAGTACTTC
TRBV29-1	TRBJ2-7	few	.	CSVVRGSYEQYF	TGCAGCGTTGTAAGGGGTTCCTACGAGCAGTACTTC
TRBV7-8	TRBJ1-1	few	.	CASSLARPAEAFF	TGTGCCAGCAGCTTAGCACGGCCCGCTGAAGCTTTCTTT
TRBV12-3/TRBV12-4	TRBJ1-1	few	.	CASSLIGRDTEAFF	TGTGCCAGCAGTTTAATAGGAAGGGACACTGAAGCTTTCTTT
TRBV5-3	TRBJ2-5	few	TRBD2	CARSRLAGKQETQYF	TGTGCCAGAAGCAGACTAGCGGGAAAACAAGAGACCCAGTACTTC
TRBV7-8	TRBJ2-1	.	.	CASSLVVRADEQFF	TGTGCCAGCAGCTTAGTCGTCAGGGCCGATGAGCAGTTCTTC
TRBV18	TRBJ2-4	few	.	CASSPMGRLAKNIQYF	TGTGCCAGCTCACCGATGGGACGGCTAGCCAAAAACATTCAGTACTTC
TRBV4-2	TRBJ2-7	.	.	CASSLNRSWGTSSYEQYF	TGTGCCAGCAGCCTCAATCGGTCATGGGGGACGTCGTCCTACGAGCAGTACTTC